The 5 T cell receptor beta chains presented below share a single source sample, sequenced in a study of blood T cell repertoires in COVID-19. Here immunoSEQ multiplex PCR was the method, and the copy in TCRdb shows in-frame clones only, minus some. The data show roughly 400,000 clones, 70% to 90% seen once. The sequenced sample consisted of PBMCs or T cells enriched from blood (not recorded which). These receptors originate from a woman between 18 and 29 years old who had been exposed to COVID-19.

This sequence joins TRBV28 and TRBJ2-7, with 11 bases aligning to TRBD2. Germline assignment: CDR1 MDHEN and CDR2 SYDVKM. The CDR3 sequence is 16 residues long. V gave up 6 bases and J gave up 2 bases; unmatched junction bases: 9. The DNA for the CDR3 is TGTGCCAGCAGCCCCACTAGCGGGAGCCTGACCTACGAGCAGTACTTC. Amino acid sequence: CASSPTSGSLTYEQYF.

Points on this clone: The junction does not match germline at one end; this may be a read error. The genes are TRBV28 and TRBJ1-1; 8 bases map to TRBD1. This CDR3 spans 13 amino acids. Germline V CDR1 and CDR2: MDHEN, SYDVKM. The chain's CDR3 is CASILTGGTEAFF. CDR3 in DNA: TGTGCCAGCATTTTAACAGGGGGGACTGAAGCTTTCTTT.

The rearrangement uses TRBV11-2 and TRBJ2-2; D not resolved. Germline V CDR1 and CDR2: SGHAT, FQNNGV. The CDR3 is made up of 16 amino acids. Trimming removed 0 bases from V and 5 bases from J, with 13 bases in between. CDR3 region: CASSLETRVDTGELFF. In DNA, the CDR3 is TGTGCCAGCAGCTTAGAGACTCGGGTTGATACCGGGGAGCTGTTTTTT.

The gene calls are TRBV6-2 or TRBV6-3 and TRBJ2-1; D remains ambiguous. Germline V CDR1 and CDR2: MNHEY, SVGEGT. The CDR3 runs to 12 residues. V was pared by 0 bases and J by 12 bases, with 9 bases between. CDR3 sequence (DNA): TGTGCCAGCAGTTACTCGATAGATGGGCAGTTCTTC. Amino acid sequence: CASSYSIDGQFF.

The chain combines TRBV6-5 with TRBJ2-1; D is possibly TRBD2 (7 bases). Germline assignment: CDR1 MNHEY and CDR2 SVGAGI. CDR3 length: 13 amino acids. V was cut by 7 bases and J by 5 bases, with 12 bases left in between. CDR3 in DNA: TGTGCCAGCACGGGGGGCCCCCACAATGAGCAGTTCTTC. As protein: CASTGGPHNEQFF.